This T cell receptor (beta chain) was sequenced during a study of cytomegalovirus exposure and HLA in healthy donors. CDR1 and CDR2 (germline): MNHNS, SASEGT. Trimming removed 5 bases from V and 2 bases from J; junction bases left unmatched: 4. This CDR3 is built from 15 residues. General study results and limits: Most sequenced TCRs were rare (though some public TCRs occurred in many donors). Three chains tied to CMV proved CMV antigen-specific in vitro.

The protocol was immunoSEQ multiplex PCR, while the TCRdb copy is restricted to in-frame clones and leaves out a portion. The sample has roughly 150,000 clones, 84% seen once. As regards this clone: Its antigen is as yet unknown.

Sequencing input: PBMCs. This receptor was obtained from a man aged 25 to 45 in good health and CMV-seropositive. The chain links TRBV6-1 to TRBJ2-3, with 10 bases identical to TRBD1. CDR3 protein: CASSPGTGVTDTQYF. The CDR3 DNA reads as TGTGCCAGCAGTCCCGGGACAGGGGTCACAGATACGCAGTATTTT.